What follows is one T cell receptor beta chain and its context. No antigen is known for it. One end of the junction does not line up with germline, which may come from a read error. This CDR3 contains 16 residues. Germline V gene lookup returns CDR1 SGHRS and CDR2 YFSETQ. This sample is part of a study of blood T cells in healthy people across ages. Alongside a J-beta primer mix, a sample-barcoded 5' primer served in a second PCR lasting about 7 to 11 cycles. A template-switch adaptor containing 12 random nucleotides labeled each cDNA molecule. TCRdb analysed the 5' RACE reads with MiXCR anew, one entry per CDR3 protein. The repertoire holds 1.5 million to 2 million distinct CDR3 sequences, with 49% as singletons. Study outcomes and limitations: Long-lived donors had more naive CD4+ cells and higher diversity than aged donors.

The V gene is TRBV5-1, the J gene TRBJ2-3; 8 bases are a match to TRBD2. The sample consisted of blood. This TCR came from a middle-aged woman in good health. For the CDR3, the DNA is TGCGCCAGCAGCTCGGGGGGGCCTACTAGCATAGATACGCAGTATTTT. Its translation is CASSSGGPTSIDTQYF.